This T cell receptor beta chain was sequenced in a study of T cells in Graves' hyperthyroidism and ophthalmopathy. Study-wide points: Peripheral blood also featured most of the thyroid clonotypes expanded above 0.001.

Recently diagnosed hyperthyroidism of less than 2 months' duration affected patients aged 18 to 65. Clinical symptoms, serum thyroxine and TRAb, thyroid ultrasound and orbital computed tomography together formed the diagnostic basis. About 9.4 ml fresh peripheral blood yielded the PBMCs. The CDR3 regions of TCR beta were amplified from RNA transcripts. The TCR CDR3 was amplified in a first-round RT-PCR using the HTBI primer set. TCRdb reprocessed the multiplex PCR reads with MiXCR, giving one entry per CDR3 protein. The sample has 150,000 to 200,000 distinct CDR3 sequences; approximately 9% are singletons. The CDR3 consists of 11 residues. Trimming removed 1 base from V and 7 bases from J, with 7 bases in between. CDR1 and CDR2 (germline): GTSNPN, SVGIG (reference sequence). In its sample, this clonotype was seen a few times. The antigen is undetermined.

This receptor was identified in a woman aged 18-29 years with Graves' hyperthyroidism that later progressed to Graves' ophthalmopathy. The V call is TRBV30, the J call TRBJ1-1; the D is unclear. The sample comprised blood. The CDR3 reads CAWSDRDEAFF. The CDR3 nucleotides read TGTGCCTGGAGTGACCGGGATGAAGCTTTCTTT.